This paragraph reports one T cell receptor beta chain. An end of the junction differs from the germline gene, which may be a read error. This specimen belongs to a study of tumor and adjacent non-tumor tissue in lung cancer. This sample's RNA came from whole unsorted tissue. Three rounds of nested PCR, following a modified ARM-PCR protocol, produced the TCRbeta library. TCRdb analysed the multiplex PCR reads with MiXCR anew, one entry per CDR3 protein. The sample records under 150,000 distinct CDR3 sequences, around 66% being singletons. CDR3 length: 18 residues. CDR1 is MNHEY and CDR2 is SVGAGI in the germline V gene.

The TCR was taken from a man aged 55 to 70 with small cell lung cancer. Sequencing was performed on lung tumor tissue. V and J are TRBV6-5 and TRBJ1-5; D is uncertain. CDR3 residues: CASSYPALGQDSNKPQHF. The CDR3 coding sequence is TGTGCCAGCAGCTACCCGGCCCTGGGCCAGGATAGCAATAAGCCCCAGCATTTT.